This TCR beta chain appears in the sequencing data of a study of T-cell memory formation after mild COVID-19. Study information: TCR clusters largely stayed donor specific.

This CDR3 region has 14 residues. Germline assignment: CDR1 MNHEY and CDR2 SMNVEV (reference sequence). Trimming shortened V by 5 bases and J by 3 bases, and 12 bases separated the two germline ends. TCRdb itself ran the 5' RACE reads through MiXCR, one entry per CDR3 protein. The sample lists under 200,000 distinct CDR3 sequences, about a third occurring once. Notes on the study in general: Pre-infection memory carried some responding clones, suggesting that cross-reactive memory joined. Whereas later expanders leaned CD4+, clones contracting day 15 to 85 showed a balanced CD4/CD8 makeup. Whether day 37 second-wave clones are SARS-CoV-2-specific was not confirmed.

Notes on this clonotype: Its target is not known.

The V gene is TRBV27, the J gene TRBJ2-3, with D hard to call. Source material: PBMCs or a T cell subset sorted from them (not recorded which). The clonotype comes from an adult woman who had mild COVID-19 (a few samples of this study predate the infection). Cell type and time point are not known. CDR3 protein: CASSRIQYTDTQYF. The CDR3, as DNA: TGTGCCAGCAGTCGAATCCAGTATACAGATACGCAGTATTTT.